What follows are 17 T cell receptor beta chains derived from one specimen sequenced in a study of beta chain features in type 1 diabetes. Reverse transcription of all isolated RNA meant that expressed TCRB transcripts were sequenced. The data were produced by immunoSEQ multiplex PCR, yet TCRdb's version contains in-frame clones alone and is incomplete. The sample records about 350,000 clones, 20% being singletons. Sequencing used naive CD4+ T cells from blood. The receptors originated from a woman in her late teens or twenties in good health.

This clone was seen more than once but under ten times. The chain recombines TRBV5-1 with TRBJ2-1, with TRBD1 matching 8 bases. With V trimmed by 5 bases and J by 3 bases, 7 bases remained unmatched. This CDR3 has 15 amino acids. The germline CDR1 and CDR2 sequences are SGHRS and YFSETQ. CDR3 protein: CASSPDRGFYNEQFF. CDR3 nucleotides: TGCGCCAGCAGTCCCGACAGGGGCTTCTACAATGAGCAGTTCTTC.

This clone was seen more than once but under ten times. The V call is TRBV30, the J call TRBJ1-3; 9 bases match TRBD1. After removal of 3 bases from V and 0 bases from J, the junction contained 18 bases not matched to a gene. In germline, CDR1 is GTSNPN, CDR2 SVGIG (reference sequence). CDR3 length: 20 amino acids. CDR3 sequence reads: CAWSLKWVEDRGLSGNTIYF. The CDR3 nucleotides read TGTGCCTGGAGCCTAAAGTGGGTCGAGGACAGGGGCCTCTCTGGAAACACCATATATTTT.

This clone was counted a few times. J is TRBJ2-3 and V is TRBV30; 8 nucleotides line up with TRBD2. Germline CDR1 and CDR2: GTSNPN and SVGIG (reference sequence). The CDR3 loop spans 13 amino acids. V shed 4 bases and J 4 bases; nucleotides not matched to a gene: 4. CDR3 in amino acids: CAWNLAGADTQYF. CDR3 DNA sequence: TGTGCCTGGAACCTAGCGGGCGCAGATACGCAGTATTTT.

CDR3 nucleotides: TGTGCCAGCAGCTTCAGGGGAGTAGGAACTGAAGCTTTCTTT. It yields the protein CASSFRGVGTEAFF. This rearrangement joins TRBV11-2 to TRBJ1-1; maybe TRBD1 (6 bases). Between the trimmed V and J ends, which lost 3 bases and 5 bases, there was a span of 13 bases. This CDR3 region has 14 residues. Germline CDR1 and CDR2: SGHAT and FQNNGV. The variable domain in full, completed from reference TRBV11-2 and TRBJ1-1, reads EAGVAQSPRYKIIEKRQSVAFWCNPISGHATLYWYQQILGQGPKLLIQFQNNGVVDDSQLPKDRFSAERLKGVDSTLKIQPAKLEDSAVYLCASSFRGVGTEAFFGQGTRLTVV.

The J gene is TRBJ2-3, the V gene TRBV2; tentatively, D is TRBD2 (6 bases). The CDR3 is made up of 14 amino acids. Per the germline V gene, CDR1 is SNHLY and CDR2 is FYNNEI. Trimming cost V 6 bases and J 0 bases, with 10 bases left between them. This CDR3 reads CASSSGGSTDTQYF. Here the CDR3 DNA reads TGTGCCAGCAGCTCCGGGGGTAGCACAGATACGCAGTATTTT.

This sequence joins TRBV14 and TRBJ2-3, with a weak D call TRBD2 (6 bases). CDR1 and CDR2 from the germline V gene are SGHDN and FVKESK. Trimming cost V 0 bases and J 8 bases, with 15 bases left between them. This CDR3 contains 15 residues. Here the CDR3 reads CASSQEMSGSFTQYF. CDR3 sequence (DNA): TGTGCCAGCAGCCAAGAAATGAGCGGGTCGTTTACGCAGTATTTT.

The chain combines TRBV9 with TRBJ1-3; 9 positions match TRBD1. The CDR3 runs 16 residues. Germline V lookup: CDR1 SGDLS, CDR2 YYNGEE. V lost 4 bases, J lost 4 bases, and 9 bases stayed unmatched. CDR3 bases: TGTGCCAGCAGCACCCGGGACAGGGTCACCGGAAACACCATATATTTT. As protein: CASSTRDRVTGNTIYF. The full variable domain, completed using reference TRBV9 and TRBJ1-3, is DSGVTQTPKHLITATGQRVTLRCSPRSGDLSVYWYQQSLDQGLQFLIQYYNGEERAKGNILERFSAQQFPDLHSELNLSSLELGDSALYFCASSTRDRVTGNTIYFGEGSWLTVV.

The chain couples TRBV7-9 to TRBJ1-1, with D possibly matching TRBD1 (6 bases). The CDR3 loop spans 12 amino acids. Trimming took 4 bases from V and 9 from J, leaving 12 bases between them. Germline CDR1 reads SEHNR; CDR2 reads FQNEAQ (reference sequence). The DNA for the CDR3 is TGTGCCAGCAGCTCCTCAGGGGTGCAAGCTTTCTTT. It is translated as CASSSSGVQAFF.

Only a few counts were recorded for this clone. The chain uses TRBV29-1 and TRBJ2-3; D call uncertain. Germline lookup yields CDR1 SQVTM and CDR2 ANQGSEA. The CDR3 is 12 residues long. Trimming cost V 3 bases and J 2 bases, with 6 bases left between them. The CDR3 DNA reads TGCAGCGTTGACAGTACCACAGATACGCAGTATTTT. Its protein is CSVDSTTDTQYF.

The sample holds a few counts of this clone. The chain carries TRBV18 and TRBJ2-7; 7 positions match TRBD1. With V trimmed by 2 bases and J by 3 bases, 4 bases remained unmatched. CDR1 KGHSH and CDR2 LQKENI come from the germline V gene. This CDR3 contains 14 residues. The chain's CDR3 is CASSPGTVDYEQYF. The CDR3 DNA follows: TGTGCCAGCTCACCAGGGACAGTTGACTACGAGCAGTACTTC.

This clone was counted between two and nine times. This chain uses TRBV6-6 with TRBJ2-7; D perhaps matches TRBD2 (5 bases). The CDR3 spans 15 residues. The V end lost 5 bases, the J end lost 0 bases, and 14 bases lay between the germline ends. Germline loops: CDR1 MNHNY, CDR2 SVGAGI (reference sequence). The CDR3 DNA follows: TGTGCCAGCAGTCTCAATGGTGGGAGCTCCTACGAGCAGTACTTC. Amino acid sequence: CASSLNGGSSYEQYF.

This clone was counted between two and nine times. V is TRBV6-5 and J is TRBJ2-1, with D possibly being TRBD2 (5 bases). Germline CDR1 is MNHEY and CDR2 is SVGAGI. Trimming left V 5 bases short and J 7 bases short, with 18 bases between. The CDR3 sequence is 15 residues long. The CDR3 is CASSRERRSWNEQFF. CDR3 in DNA: TGTGCCAGCAGTAGGGAGCGGCGGTCGTGGAATGAGCAGTTCTTC.

The chain has TRBV23-1 and TRBJ1-3; tentative D call: TRBD1 (6 bases). TRBV23-1 is labeled an ORF, and its function is uncertain. Trimming left V 2 bases short and J 0 bases short, with 32 bases between. This CDR3 region has 23 residues. CDR3 coding DNA: TGCGCCAGCAGTCAACCCTGTAACCACGACAGGCGCCTCGGGACCGGCTCTGGAAACACCATATATTTT. Its protein product is CASSQPCNHDRRLGTGSGNTIYF.

This clone has only a few counts. Distinct nucleotide sequences in the sample also encode this CDR3. The gene calls are TRBV25-1 and TRBJ1-5; 7 bases map to TRBD1. The ends lost 3 bases at V and 4 bases at J; junction bases unmatched: 3. The CDR3 length is 14 residues. Germline CDR1 is MGHDK and CDR2 is SYGVNS. CDR3 DNA: TGTGCCAGCAGTGACTCAGGGGGGAATCAGCCCCAGCATTTT. Amino acids: CASSDSGGNQPQHF.

The sample holds a few counts of this clone. The gene calls are TRBV25-1 and TRBJ2-1; D perhaps matches TRBD2 (6 bases). Per germline, CDR1 MGHDK and CDR2 SYGVNS. Trimming took 8 bases from V and 8 from J, leaving 16 bases between them. This CDR3 spans 13 amino acids. The CDR3 nucleotides read TGTGCCAGCGGCGAGACTAGAGAGGATGAGCAGTTCTTC. Protein: CASGETREDEQFF.

This clone has only a few counts. This sample also contains other DNA sequences that code for the same CDR3. J is TRBJ2-2 and V is TRBV5-1, with TRBD1 matching over 7 bases. This CDR3 has 15 residues. The ends lost 0 bases at V and 1 base at J; junction bases unmatched: 0. CDR1 is SGHRS and CDR2 is YFSETQ in the germline V gene. The CDR3 DNA sequence: TGCGCCAGCAGCTTGGGACAGGGGAACACCGGGGAGCTGTTTTTT. Translation gives CASSLGQGNTGELFF.

The chain employs TRBV7-9 and TRBJ2-4, with D perhaps matching TRBD2 (6 bases). Trimming shortened V by 6 bases and J by 8 bases, and 29 bases separated the two germline ends. This CDR3 has 18 residues. CDR1 SEHNR and CDR2 FQNEAQ come from the germline V gene (reference sequence). CDR3 DNA sequence: TGTGCCAGCAGTCCAGGAGGGGTGACTCAGCCCTTTTTAGACATTCAGTACTTC. It is translated as CASSPGGVTQPFLDIQYF.